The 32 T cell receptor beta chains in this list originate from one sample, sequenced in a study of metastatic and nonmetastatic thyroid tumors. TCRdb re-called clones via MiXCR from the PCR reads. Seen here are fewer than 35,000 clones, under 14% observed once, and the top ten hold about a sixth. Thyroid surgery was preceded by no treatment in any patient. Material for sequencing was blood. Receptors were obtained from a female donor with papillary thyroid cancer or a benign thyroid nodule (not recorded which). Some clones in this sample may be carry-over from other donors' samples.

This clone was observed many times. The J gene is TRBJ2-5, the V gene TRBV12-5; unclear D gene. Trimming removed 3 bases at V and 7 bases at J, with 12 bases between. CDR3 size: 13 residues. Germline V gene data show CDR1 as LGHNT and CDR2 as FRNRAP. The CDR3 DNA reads TGTGCTAGTGGTTTAGGCCCCCGAGGGACCCAGTACTTC. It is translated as CASGLGPRGTQYF.

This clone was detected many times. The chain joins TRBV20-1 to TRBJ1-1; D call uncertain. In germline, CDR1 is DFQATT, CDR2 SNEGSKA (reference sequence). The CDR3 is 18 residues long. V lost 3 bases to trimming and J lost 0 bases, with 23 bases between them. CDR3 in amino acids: CSASRVFAGRNMNTEAFF. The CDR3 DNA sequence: TGCAGTGCTAGTCGTGTTTTCGCAGGACGTAATATGAACACTGAAGCTTTCTTT.

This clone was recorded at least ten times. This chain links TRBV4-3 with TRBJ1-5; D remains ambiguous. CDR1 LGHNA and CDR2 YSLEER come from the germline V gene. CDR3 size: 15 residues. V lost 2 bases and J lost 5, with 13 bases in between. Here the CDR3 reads CASSQSYGGDQPQHF. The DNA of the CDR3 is TGCGCCAGCAGCCAAAGTTACGGTGGCGATCAGCCCCAGCATTTT.

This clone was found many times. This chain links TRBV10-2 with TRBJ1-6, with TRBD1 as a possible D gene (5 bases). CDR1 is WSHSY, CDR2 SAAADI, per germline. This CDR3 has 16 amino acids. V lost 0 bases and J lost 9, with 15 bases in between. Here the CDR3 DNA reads TGCGCCAGCAGTGAGTCCGCGGGACGGCGGGGTTCACCCCTCCACTTT. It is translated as CASSESAGRRGSPLHF.

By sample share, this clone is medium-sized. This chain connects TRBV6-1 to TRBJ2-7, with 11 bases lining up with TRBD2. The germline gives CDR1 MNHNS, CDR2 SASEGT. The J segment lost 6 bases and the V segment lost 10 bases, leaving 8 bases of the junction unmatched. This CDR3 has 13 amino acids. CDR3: CATTGTSGREQYF. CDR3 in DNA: TGTGCCACCACCGGGACTAGCGGCCGCGAGCAGTACTTC.

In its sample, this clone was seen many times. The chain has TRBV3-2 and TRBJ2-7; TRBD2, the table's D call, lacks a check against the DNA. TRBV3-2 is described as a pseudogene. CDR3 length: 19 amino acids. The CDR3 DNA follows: TGTGCCAGCAGCCGCGCTGTGACTAGCGGGATAATTCCTACTGGGGAGCAGTACTTC. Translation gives CASSRAVTSGIIPTGEQYF.

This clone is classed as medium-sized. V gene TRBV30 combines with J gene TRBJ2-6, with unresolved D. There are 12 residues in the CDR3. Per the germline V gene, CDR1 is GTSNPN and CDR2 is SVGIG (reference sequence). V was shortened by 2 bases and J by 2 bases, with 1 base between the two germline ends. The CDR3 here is CAWSPGANVLTF. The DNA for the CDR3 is TGTGCCTGGAGTCCTGGGGCCAACGTCCTGACTTTC.

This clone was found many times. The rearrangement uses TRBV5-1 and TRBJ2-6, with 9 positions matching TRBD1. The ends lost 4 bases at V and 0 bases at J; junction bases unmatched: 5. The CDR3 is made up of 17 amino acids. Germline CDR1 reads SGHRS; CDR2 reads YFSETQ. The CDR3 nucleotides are TGCGCCAGCAGCCCGGGACAGGGCTACTCTGGGGCCAACGTCCTGACTTTC. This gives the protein CASSPGQGYSGANVLTF.

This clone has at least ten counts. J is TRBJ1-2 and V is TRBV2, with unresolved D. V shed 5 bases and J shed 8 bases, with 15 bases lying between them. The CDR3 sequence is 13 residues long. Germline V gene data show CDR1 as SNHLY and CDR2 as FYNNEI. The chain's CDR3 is CASSPGSAGGYTF. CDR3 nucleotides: TGTGCCAGCAGTCCGGGGTCTGCGGGGGGCTACACCTTC. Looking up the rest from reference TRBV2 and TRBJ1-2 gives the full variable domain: EPEVTQTPSHQVTQMGQEVILRCVPISNHLYFYWYRQILGQKVEFLVSFYNNEISEKSEIFDDQFSVERPDGSNFTLKIRSTKLEDSAMYFCASSPGSAGGYTFGSGTRLTVV.

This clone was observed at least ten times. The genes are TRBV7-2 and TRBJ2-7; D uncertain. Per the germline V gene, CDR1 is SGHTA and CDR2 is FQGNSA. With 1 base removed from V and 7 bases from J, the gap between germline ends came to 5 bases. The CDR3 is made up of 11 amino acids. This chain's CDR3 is CASSLGREQYF. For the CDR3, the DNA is TGTGCCAGCAGCTTAGGCAGAGAGCAGTACTTC. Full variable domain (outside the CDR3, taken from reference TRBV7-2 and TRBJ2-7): GAGVSQSPSNKVTEKGKDVELRCDPISGHTALYWYRQSLGQGLEFLIYFQGNSAPDKSGLPSDRFSAERTGGSVSTLTIQRTQQEDSAVYLCASSLGREQYFGPGTRLTVT.

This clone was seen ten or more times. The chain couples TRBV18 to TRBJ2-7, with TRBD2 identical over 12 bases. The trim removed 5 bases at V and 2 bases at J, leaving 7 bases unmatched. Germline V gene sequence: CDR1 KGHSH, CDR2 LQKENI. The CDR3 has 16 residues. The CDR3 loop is CASSTRTSGTAYEQYF. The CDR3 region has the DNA TGTGCCAGCTCAACGCGGACTAGCGGGACAGCCTACGAGCAGTACTTC.

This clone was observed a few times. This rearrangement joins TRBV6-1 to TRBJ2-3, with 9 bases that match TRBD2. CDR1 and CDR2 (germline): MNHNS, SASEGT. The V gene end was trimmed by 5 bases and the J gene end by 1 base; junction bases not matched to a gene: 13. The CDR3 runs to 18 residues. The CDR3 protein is CASSIAGEFWVGTDTQYF. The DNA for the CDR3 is TGTGCCAGCAGTATAGCGGGAGAGTTTTGGGTGGGCACAGATACGCAGTATTTT.

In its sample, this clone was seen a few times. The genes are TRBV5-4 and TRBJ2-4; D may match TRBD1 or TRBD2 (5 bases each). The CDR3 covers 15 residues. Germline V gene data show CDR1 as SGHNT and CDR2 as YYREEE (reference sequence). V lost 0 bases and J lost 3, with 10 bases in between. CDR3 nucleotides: TGTGCCAGCAGCTTGGGACGTGGGGGCAAAAACATTCAGTACTTC. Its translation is CASSLGRGGKNIQYF.

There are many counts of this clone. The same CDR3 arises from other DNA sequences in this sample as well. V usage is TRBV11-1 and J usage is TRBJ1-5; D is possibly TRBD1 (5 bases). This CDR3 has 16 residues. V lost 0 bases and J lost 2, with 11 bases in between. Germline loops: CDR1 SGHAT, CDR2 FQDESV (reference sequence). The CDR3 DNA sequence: TGTGCCAGCAGCTTAGCGGGGGGAGGCGGCAATCAGCCCCAGCATTTT. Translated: CASSLAGGGGNQPQHF. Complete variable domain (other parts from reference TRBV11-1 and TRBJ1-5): EAEVAQSPRYKITEKSQAVAFWCDPISGHATLYWYRQILGQGPELLVQFQDESVVDDSQLPKDRFSAERLKGVDSTLKIQPAELGDSAMYLCASSLAGGGGNQPQHFGDGTRLSIL.

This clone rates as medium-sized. The chain's CDR3 is CASSADRVQSGEQYF. The CDR3 nucleotides are TGTGCCAGCAGTGCCGACCGGGTGCAATCGGGCGAGCAGTACTTC. V and J are TRBV6-1 and TRBJ2-7; D gene unclear. CDR1 and CDR2 (germline): MNHNS, SASEGT. Between the trimmed V and J ends, which lost 4 bases and 6 bases, there was a span of 19 bases. CDR3 length equals 15 residues.

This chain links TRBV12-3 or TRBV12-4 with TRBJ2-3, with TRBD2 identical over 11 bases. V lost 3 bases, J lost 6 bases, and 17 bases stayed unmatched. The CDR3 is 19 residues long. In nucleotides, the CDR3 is TGTGCCAGCAGTTTTAAACCCCAACTAGTTAGCGGGAGGGGGGATACGCAGTATTTT. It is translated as CASSFKPQLVSGRGDTQYF.

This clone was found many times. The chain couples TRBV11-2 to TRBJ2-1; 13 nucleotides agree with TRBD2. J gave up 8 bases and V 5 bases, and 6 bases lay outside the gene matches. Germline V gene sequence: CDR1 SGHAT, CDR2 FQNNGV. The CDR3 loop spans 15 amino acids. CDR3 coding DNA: TGTGCCAGCAGCCCCGGACTAGCGGGAGCACATGAGCAGTTCTTC. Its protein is CASSPGLAGAHEQFF.

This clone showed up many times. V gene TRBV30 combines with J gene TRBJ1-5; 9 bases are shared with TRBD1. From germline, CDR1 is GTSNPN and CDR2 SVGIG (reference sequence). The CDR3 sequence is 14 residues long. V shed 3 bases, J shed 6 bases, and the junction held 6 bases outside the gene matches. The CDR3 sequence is CAWRPTGGGQPQHF. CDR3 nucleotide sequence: TGTGCCTGGAGGCCCACAGGGGGCGGTCAGCCCCAGCATTTT. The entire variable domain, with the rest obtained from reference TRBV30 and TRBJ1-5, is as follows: SQTIHQWPATLVQPVGSPLSLECTVEGTSNPNLYWYRQAAGRGLQLLFYSVGIGQISSEVPQNLSASRPQDRQFILSSKKLLLSDSGFYLCAWRPTGGGQPQHFGDGTRLSIL.

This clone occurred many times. DNA of the CDR3: TGTGCCTGGAGCCAAGCGACAGGGGGCCTCGAGACCCAGTACTTC. It yields the protein CAWSQATGGLETQYF. The gene calls are TRBV30 and TRBJ2-5, with 10 bases fitting TRBD1. This CDR3 is built from 15 residues. V was pared by 3 bases and J by 5 bases, with 9 bases of the junction left unmatched. The germline gives CDR1 GTSNPN, CDR2 SVGIG (reference sequence).

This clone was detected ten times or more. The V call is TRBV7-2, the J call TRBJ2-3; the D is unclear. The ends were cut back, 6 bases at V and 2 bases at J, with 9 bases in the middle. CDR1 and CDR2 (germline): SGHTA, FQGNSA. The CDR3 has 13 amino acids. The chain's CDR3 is CASRVAVTDTQYF. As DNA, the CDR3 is TGTGCCAGCAGGGTGGCCGTCACAGATACGCAGTATTTT.

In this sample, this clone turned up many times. The CDR3 is CASSYMGYRELFF. The CDR3 DNA reads TGTGCCAGCAGTTACATGGGTTATCGGGAGCTGTTTTTT. V gene TRBV6-2 or TRBV6-3 combines with J gene TRBJ2-2; D gene unclear. The CDR3 extends over 13 amino acids. The germline V gene encodes CDR1 MNHEY and CDR2 SVGEGT. The V end was cut by 2 bases, the J end by 9 bases, with 10 bases between.

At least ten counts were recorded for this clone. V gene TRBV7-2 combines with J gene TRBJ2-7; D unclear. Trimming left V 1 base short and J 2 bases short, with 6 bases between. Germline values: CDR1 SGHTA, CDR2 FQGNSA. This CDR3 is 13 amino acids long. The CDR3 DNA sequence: TGTGCCAGCAGCTTAGAGGGTGCCTACGAGCAGTACTTC. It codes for CASSLEGAYEQYF. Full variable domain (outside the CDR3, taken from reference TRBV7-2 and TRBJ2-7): GAGVSQSPSNKVTEKGKDVELRCDPISGHTALYWYRQSLGQGLEFLIYFQGNSAPDKSGLPSDRFSAERTGGSVSTLTIQRTQQEDSAVYLCASSLEGAYEQYFGPGTRLTVT.

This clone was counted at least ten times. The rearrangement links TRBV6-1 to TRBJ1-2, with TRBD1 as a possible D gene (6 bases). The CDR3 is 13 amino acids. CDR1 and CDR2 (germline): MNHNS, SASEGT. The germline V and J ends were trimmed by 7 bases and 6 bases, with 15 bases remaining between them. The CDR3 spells CASTRAPGDGYTF. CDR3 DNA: TGTGCCAGCACCAGAGCCCCAGGGGATGGCTACACCTTC.

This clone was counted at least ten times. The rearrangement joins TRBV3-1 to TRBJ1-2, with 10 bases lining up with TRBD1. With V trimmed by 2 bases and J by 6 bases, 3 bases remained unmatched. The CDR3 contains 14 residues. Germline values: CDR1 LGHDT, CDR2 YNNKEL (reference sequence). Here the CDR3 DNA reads TGTGCCAGCAGCCAAACGGACAGGGGGGATGGCTACACCTTC. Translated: CASSQTDRGDGYTF.

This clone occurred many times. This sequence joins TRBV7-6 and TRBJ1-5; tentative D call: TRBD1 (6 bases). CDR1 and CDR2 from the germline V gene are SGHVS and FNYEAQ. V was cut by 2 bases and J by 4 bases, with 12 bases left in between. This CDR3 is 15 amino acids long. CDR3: CASSLTPGANQPQHF. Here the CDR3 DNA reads TGTGCCAGCAGCTTAACACCAGGGGCTAATCAGCCCCAGCATTTT.

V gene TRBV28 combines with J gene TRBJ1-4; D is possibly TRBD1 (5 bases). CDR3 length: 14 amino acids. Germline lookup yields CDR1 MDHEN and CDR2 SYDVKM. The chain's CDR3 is CDCSLGTILEKLFF. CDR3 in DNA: TGTGACTGCAGTTTAGGGACCATCCTAGAAAAACTGTTTTTT.

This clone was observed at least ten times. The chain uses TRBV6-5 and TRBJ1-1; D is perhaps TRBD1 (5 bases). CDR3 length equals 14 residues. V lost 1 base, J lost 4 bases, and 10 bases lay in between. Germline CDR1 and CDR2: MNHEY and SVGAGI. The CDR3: CASSYFREGTEAFF. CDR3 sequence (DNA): TGTGCCAGCAGTTACTTCAGGGAGGGCACTGAAGCTTTCTTT.

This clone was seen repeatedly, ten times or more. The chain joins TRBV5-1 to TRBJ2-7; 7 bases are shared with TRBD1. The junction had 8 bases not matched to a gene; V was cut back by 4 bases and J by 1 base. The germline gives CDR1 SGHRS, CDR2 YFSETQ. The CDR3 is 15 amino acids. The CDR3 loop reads CASSRDSLSSYEQYF. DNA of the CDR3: TGCGCCAGCAGCCGGGACAGCCTATCATCCTACGAGCAGTACTTC.

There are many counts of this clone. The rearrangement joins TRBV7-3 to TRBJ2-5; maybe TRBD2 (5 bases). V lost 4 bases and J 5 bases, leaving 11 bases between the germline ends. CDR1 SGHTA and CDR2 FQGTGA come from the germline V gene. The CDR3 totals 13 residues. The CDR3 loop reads CASSSGSGETQYF. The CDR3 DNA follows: TGTGCCAGCAGCTCCGGATCGGGGGAGACCCAGTACTTC.

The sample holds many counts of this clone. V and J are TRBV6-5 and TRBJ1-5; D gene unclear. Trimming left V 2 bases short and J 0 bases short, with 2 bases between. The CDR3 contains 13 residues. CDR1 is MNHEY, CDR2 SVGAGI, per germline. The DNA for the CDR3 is TGTGCCAGCAGTTACAGTAGCAATCAGCCCCAGCATTTT. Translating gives CASSYSSNQPQHF.

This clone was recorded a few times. The CDR3 DNA sequence: TGTGCCAGCAGCTTAAGGCCAGGACGGACGGTCGGCAATGAGCAGTTCTTC. Its translation: CASSLRPGRTVGNEQFF. The rearrangement links TRBV7-3 to TRBJ2-1; D call uncertain. Trimming pared 1 base from V and 6 bases from J, leaving 19 bases between. Per the germline V gene, CDR1 is SGHTA and CDR2 is FQGTGA. The CDR3 runs to 17 residues.

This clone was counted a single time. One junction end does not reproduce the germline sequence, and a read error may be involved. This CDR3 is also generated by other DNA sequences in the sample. The chain's CDR3 is CAWDRAYNSPLHF. DNA of the CDR3: TGTGCCTGGGACAGGGCATATAACTCACCCCTCCACTTT. The chain combines TRBV30 with TRBJ1-6; 7 nucleotides match TRBD1. Looked up from germline, CDR1 is GTSNPN and CDR2 is SVGIG (reference sequence). CDR3 length equals 13 residues.